The 2 T cell receptor beta chains given below trace back to one sample, sequenced in a study of blood T cell repertoires in COVID-19. TCRdb's copy holds only in-frame clones and misses some; the assay was immunoSEQ multiplex PCR. The sample yields about 200,000 clones, approximately 84% seen once. Specimen: peripheral blood. Receptors were obtained from a human donor with acute or convalescent COVID-19. The donor label of this sample is uncertain.

The V and J genes are TRBV5-6 and TRBJ2-7; D is unresolved. The CDR3 is 12 amino acids. Germline lookup yields CDR1 SGHDT and CDR2 YYEEEE. V was pared by 4 bases and J by 2 bases, with 7 bases between. This chain's CDR3 is CASSRSAYEQYF. As DNA, the CDR3 is TGTGCCAGCAGCCGATCGGCCTACGAGCAGTACTTC.

This chain joins TRBV5-4 and TRBJ2-2, with 11 bases aligning to TRBD2. The ends lost 4 bases at V and 4 bases at J; junction bases unmatched: 6. The CDR3 runs to 16 residues. Germline V gene sequence: CDR1 SGHNT, CDR2 YYREEE (reference sequence). This chain's CDR3 is CASSAALAGGTGELFF. The CDR3 DNA is TGTGCCAGCAGCGCCGCCCTAGCGGGAGGCACCGGGGAGCTGTTTTTT.